One sample yielded the 27 T cell receptor beta chains listed below, sequenced in a study of blood T cell repertoires in COVID-19. Using immunoSEQ multiplex PCR, the repertoire was profiled, and TCRdb retains in-frame clones only, with some absent. This table holds about 72,000 clones, over 80% found once. Sequenced sample: peripheral blood. Source of these receptors: a human donor in a cohort sampled during active COVID-19.

The rearrangement links TRBV6-6 to TRBJ1-2, with 10 bases identical to TRBD1. After removal of 5 bases from V and 4 bases from J, the junction contained 7 bases not matched to a gene. Germline values: CDR1 MNHNY, CDR2 SVGAGI (reference sequence). CDR3 size: 15 residues. The CDR3 protein is CASSQGQGMIYGYTF. The DNA for the CDR3 is TGTGCCAGCAGTCAGGGACAGGGGATGATCTATGGCTACACCTTC.

The CDR3 DNA reads TGTGCCAGCAGCGGCCACACAGGGGTCACTGAAGCTTTCTTT. Protein product: CASSGHTGVTEAFF. The chain joins TRBV9 to TRBJ1-1; TRBD1 aligns across 7 bases. Per germline, CDR1 SGDLS and CDR2 YYNGEE. The ends lost 3 bases at V and 4 bases at J; junction bases unmatched: 6. This CDR3 is 14 amino acids long.

This sequence joins TRBV3-1 (or the pseudogene TRBV3-2) and TRBJ2-7; D call uncertain. Trimming pared 0 bases from V and 3 bases from J, leaving 6 bases between. CDR3 length: 13 amino acids. The germline gives CDR1 LGHDT, CDR2 YNNKEL (reference sequence). In DNA form, the CDR3 reads TGTGCCAGCAGCCAAGACCCCTTCTACGAGCAGTACTTC. It is translated as CASSQDPFYEQYF.

V and J are TRBV2 and TRBJ2-1; TRBD2 aligns across 11 bases. Germline V gene lookup returns CDR1 SNHLY and CDR2 FYNNEI. Unmatched junction bases numbered 19, after V lost 6 bases and J lost 15 bases. CDR3 length: 16 amino acids. The CDR3 DNA sequence: TGTGCCAGCAGGGACCAAGGGTTAGCGGGAGGGCGGGGACGGTTCTTC. Translation: CASRDQGLAGGRGRFF.

This clone appeared once. The V gene is TRBV28, the J gene TRBJ2-7, with TRBD2 matching 11 bases. The germline V gene encodes CDR1 MDHEN and CDR2 SYDVKM. The CDR3 runs to 16 residues. V gave up 0 bases and J gave up 3 bases; unmatched junction bases: 4. For the CDR3, the DNA is TGTGCCAGCAGTTTATGGACTAGCGGGGCCAACTACGAGCAGTACTTC. Translation gives CASSLWTSGANYEQYF.

The rearrangement links TRBV19 to TRBJ2-7; tentative D call: TRBD1 (8 bases). Germline CDR1 reads LNHDA; CDR2 reads SQIVND (reference sequence). This CDR3 comprises 13 residues. The V gene lost 6 bases and the J gene lost 4 bases, with 13 bases spanning the gap. The CDR3 sequence is CASSPQGGYEQYF. CDR3 nucleotides: TGTGCCAGTAGCCCACAGGGGGGGTACGAGCAGTACTTC.

The chain has TRBV7-2 and TRBJ2-4; no firm D call. The CDR3 has 14 amino acids. Germline CDR1 is SGHTA and CDR2 is FQGNSA. Deletions cut 5 bases from V and 8 bases from J, with 16 bases between. The CDR3 DNA follows: TGTGCCAGCAGCACGACCGCGGCTTGGGACATTCAGTACTTC. This encodes CASSTTAAWDIQYF.

The CDR3 reads CASRTPAGEAFF. The DNA of the CDR3 is TGTGCCAGCAGGACTCCGGCGGGAGAAGCTTTCTTT. J is TRBJ1-1 and V is TRBV6-5; no clear D gene. This CDR3 is 12 amino acids long. Germline V gene lookup returns CDR1 MNHEY and CDR2 SVGAGI. The V and J ends lost 6 bases and 8 bases respectively, with 13 bases between them.

The CDR3 spells CSASPGPSGRTQYF. CDR3 DNA sequence: TGCAGTGCTAGTCCCGGCCCTAGCGGGAGAACCCAGTACTTC. V usage is TRBV20-1 and J usage is TRBJ2-5; 10 bases match TRBD2. Per germline, CDR1 DFQATT and CDR2 SNEGSKA (reference sequence). The CDR3 consists of 14 residues. After removal of 3 bases from V and 8 bases from J, the junction contained 9 bases not matched to a gene.

The V and J genes are TRBV28 and TRBJ2-5, with 7 bases lining up with TRBD1. CDR1 and CDR2 from the germline V gene are MDHEN and SYDVKM. V was clipped by 8 bases and J by 1 base; unmatched bases: 1. CDR3 length: 12 amino acids. CDR3: CASRDSQETQYF. As DNA, the CDR3 is TGTGCCAGCCGGGACAGCCAAGAGACCCAGTACTTC. Full variable domain (rest looked up from reference TRBV28 and TRBJ2-5): DVKVTQSSRYLVKRTGEKVFLECVQDMDHENMFWYRQDPGLGLRLIYFSYDVKMKEKGDIPEGYSVSREKKERFSLILESASTNQTSMYLCASRDSQETQYFGPGTRLLVL.

This chain connects TRBV4-3 to TRBJ1-3; 7 nucleotides match TRBD1. The CDR3 has 17 residues. V dropped 4 bases and J dropped 1; count of bases not matched to a gene: 10. Germline V CDR1 and CDR2: LGHNA, YSLEER. CDR3 in amino acids: CASSPRAGGRSGNTIYF. CDR3 DNA: TGCGCCAGCAGCCCTCGAGCAGGGGGAAGATCTGGAAACACCATATATTTT.

The CDR3: CASSLAGLGGTEAFF. Written as DNA, the CDR3 is TGCGCCAGCAGCTTGGCAGGGCTTGGCGGCACTGAAGCTTTCTTT. The rearrangement links TRBV5-1 to TRBJ1-1; weak D call: TRBD1 (5 bases). This CDR3 is built from 15 residues. The V end was cut by 0 bases, the J end by 4 bases, with 13 bases between. Per germline, CDR1 SGHRS and CDR2 YFSETQ.

The chain links TRBV5-1 to TRBJ2-5, with 7 positions matching TRBD2. The CDR3 has 15 amino acids. The trim removed 0 bases at V and 4 bases at J, leaving 6 bases unmatched. The germline V gene encodes CDR1 SGHRS and CDR2 YFSETQ. The CDR3 here is CASSLEAGVGETQYF. For the CDR3, the DNA is TGCGCCAGCAGCTTGGAGGCGGGAGTTGGAGAGACCCAGTACTTC.

V gene TRBV4-3 combines with J gene TRBJ1-2; D perhaps matches TRBD1 (6 bases). The length of the CDR3 is 18 residues. Germline-derived CDR1 and CDR2 are LGHNA and YSLEER. Between the trimmed V and J ends, which lost 0 bases and 1 base, there was a span of 18 bases. The CDR3 DNA reads TGCGCCAGCAGCCAAGAGGTCGGCCGAACAGGGATTAACTATGGCTACACCTTC. Encoded protein: CASSQEVGRTGINYGYTF.

CDR3 region: CASSFKVSGVEFSYNEQFF. Written as DNA, the CDR3 is TGTGCCAGCAGCTTCAAGGTTAGCGGGGTCGAATTCTCCTACAATGAGCAGTTCTTC. V gene TRBV13 combines with J gene TRBJ2-1; 8 bases match TRBD2. In germline, CDR1 is PRHDT, CDR2 FYEKMQ (reference sequence). The V gene end was trimmed by 3 bases and the J gene end by 0 bases; junction bases not matched to a gene: 13. There are 19 residues in the CDR3.

The chain is built from TRBV5-4 and TRBJ2-2, with D maybe TRBD1 (5 bases). Germline lookup yields CDR1 SGHNT and CDR2 YYREEE (reference sequence). The CDR3 is 17 residues long. Between the trimmed V and J ends, which lost 4 bases and 2 bases, there was a span of 18 bases. The CDR3 DNA follows: TGTGCCAGCAGCATCGAACAGGAAAGAGTAAACACCGGGGAGCTGTTTTTT. Amino acid sequence: CASSIEQERVNTGELFF.

The chain carries TRBV18 and TRBJ1-6, with unresolved D. This CDR3 region has 14 residues. Trimming stripped 1 base from V and 8 bases from J, with 9 bases between. Germline-derived CDR1 and CDR2 are KGHSH and LQKENI. In nucleotides, the CDR3 is TGTGCCAGCTCACCACGAGACAAGGATTCACCCCTCCACTTT. Amino acid sequence: CASSPRDKDSPLHF.

The V call is TRBV10-3, the J call TRBJ2-1, with TRBD2 matching 11 bases. Germline values: CDR1 ENHRY, CDR2 SYGVKD. The V segment lost 7 bases and the J segment 5 bases; nucleotides outside the gene matches: 10. The length of the CDR3 is 16 residues. CDR3 region: CAIKLRTSGPHNEQFF. CDR3 nucleotides: TGTGCCATCAAACTAAGGACTAGCGGGCCCCACAATGAGCAGTTCTTC.

The V call is TRBV7-8, the J call TRBJ2-1; 10 bases match TRBD2. This CDR3 comprises 15 residues. V lost 1 base, J lost 10 bases, and 7 bases stayed unmatched. CDR1 and CDR2 from the germline V gene are SGHVS and FQNEAQ. CDR3 bases: TGTGCCAGCAGCTTAGAAGCGGGGGGGCTCGGAGAGCAGTTCTTC. The encoded protein is CASSLEAGGLGEQFF.

This clone was seen a few times. Other nucleotide sequences from this sample produce the same CDR3. V and J are TRBV5-1 and TRBJ1-1, with D maybe TRBD1 (6 bases). V lost 3 bases and J 5 bases, leaving 11 bases between the germline ends. The CDR3 runs to 13 residues. Looked up from germline, CDR1 is SGHRS and CDR2 is YFSETQ. CDR3 residues: CASSSTGNTEAFF. The CDR3, as DNA: TGCGCCAGCAGCTCAACAGGGAATACTGAAGCTTTCTTT.

The J gene is TRBJ2-2, the V gene TRBV3-1 (or the pseudogene TRBV3-2), with D perhaps matching TRBD1 (5 bases). Germline V CDR1 and CDR2: LGHDT, YNNKEL (reference sequence). The CDR3 runs 14 residues. V was clipped by 6 bases and J by 6 bases, with 14 bases between them. The CDR3 coding sequence is TGTGCCAGCAGTCGCAGGGCACTGTCCGGGGAGCTGTTTTTT. Translating it yields CASSRRALSGELFF.

As for this clone: One junction end does not reproduce the germline sequence, and a read error may be involved. The chain carries TRBV7-2 and TRBJ2-5; 13 positions match TRBD2. The CDR3 covers 17 residues. Germline-derived CDR1 and CDR2 are SGHTA and FQGNSA. CDR3 bases: TGTGTCAGCAGTTCAGGACTAGCGGGAGAGAAGGGAGAGACCCAGTACTTC. Residues: CVSSSGLAGEKGETQYF.

The chain links TRBV7-3 to TRBJ2-2, with D perhaps matching TRBD1 (6 bases). CDR3 length: 17 residues. In germline, CDR1 is SGHTA, CDR2 FQGTGA. The ends were cut back, 3 bases at V and 0 bases at J, with 14 bases in the middle. The CDR3 sequence is CASSLGARGSNTGELFF. The CDR3 DNA sequence: TGTGCCAGCAGCTTGGGCGCCAGGGGTTCGAACACCGGGGAGCTGTTTTTT.

This clone was seen once. The chain has TRBV5-1 and TRBJ1-1; D possibly corresponds to TRBD1 (5 bases). Per germline, CDR1 SGHRS and CDR2 YFSETQ. With 4 bases removed from V and 2 bases from J, the gap between germline ends came to 12 bases. The CDR3 contains 14 residues. CDR3 region: CASSAQTENTEAFF. CDR3 nucleotides: TGCGCCAGCAGCGCCCAGACAGAAAACACTGAAGCTTTCTTT.

The genes are TRBV5-4 and TRBJ2-5; 11 bases align to TRBD2. From germline, CDR1 is SGHNT and CDR2 YYREEE (reference sequence). V trimming: 0 bases; J trimming: 7 bases; junction bases outside the gene matches: 2. The CDR3 extends over 14 amino acids. In nucleotides, the CDR3 is TGTGCCAGCAGCTTGGATACTAGCGGGGGGACCCAGTACTTC. It encodes CASSLDTSGGTQYF. The entire variable domain, with the rest obtained from reference TRBV5-4 and TRBJ2-5, is as follows: ETGVTQSPTHLIKTRGQQVTLRCSSQSGHNTVSWYQQALGQGPQFIFQYYREEENGRGNFPPRFSGLQFPNYSSELNVNALELDDSALYLCASSLDTSGGTQYFGPGTRLLVL.

This sequence joins TRBV5-6 and TRBJ2-3; D not resolved. V lost 3 bases and J 6 bases, leaving 8 bases between the germline ends. The CDR3 consists of 12 residues. Germline CDR1 and CDR2: SGHDT and YYEEEE. In DNA, the CDR3 is TGTGCCAGCAGCTACGTACGGGATACGCAGTATTTT. This codes for CASSYVRDTQYF.

This clone was recorded only once. This chain links TRBV10-3 with TRBJ1-6, with TRBD1 as a possible D gene (5 bases). The CDR3 has 14 amino acids. Trimming removed 3 bases at V and 7 bases at J, with 10 bases between. Germline values: CDR1 ENHRY, CDR2 SYGVKD. The CDR3, as DNA: TGTGCCATCAGTGATCAGGGCGTGAATTCACCCCTCCACTTT. Protein: CAISDQGVNSPLHF.